Shown below are 16 T cell receptor beta chains from a single sample sequenced in a study of CD8 T cells in Susac syndrome. Random hexamers were used to reverse transcribe 0.5 to 1 ug of RNA. TCRdb independently ran MiXCR on the immunoSEQ multiplex PCR reads; one entry per CDR3 protein. In the table there are about 160,000 distinct CDR3 sequences, 92% of which are singletons. The specimen sequenced was CD4+ T cells from PBMCs. These receptors were collected from a human donor in good health.

The gene calls are TRBV24-1 and TRBJ2-5; 14 bases agree with TRBD2. The CDR3 runs 16 residues. The germline V gene encodes CDR1 KGHDR and CDR2 SFDVKD. The junction had 5 bases not matched to a gene; V was cut back by 4 bases and J by 5 bases. The chain's CDR3 is CATSDPTSGRGETQYF. CDR3 in DNA: TGTGCCACCAGTGACCCGACTAGCGGGAGGGGGGAGACCCAGTACTTC.

This chain uses TRBV2 with TRBJ1-2; D unclear. Looked up from germline, CDR1 is SNHLY and CDR2 is FYNNEI. The V end was cut by 2 bases, the J end by 4 bases, with 11 bases between. The CDR3 sequence is 14 residues long. Here the CDR3 DNA reads TGTGCCAGCAGTGAATCAGCCAGGATCTATGGCTACACCTTC. Its translation: CASSESARIYGYTF.

The J gene is TRBJ2-3, the V gene TRBV11-2; 8 bases line up with TRBD2. CDR1 SGHAT and CDR2 FQNNGV come from the germline V gene. After removal of 3 bases from V and 4 bases from J, the junction contained 9 bases not matched to a gene. This CDR3 contains 16 residues. The CDR3 DNA sequence: TGTGCCAGCAGCTTGTGGACTAGCATCAGCGCAGATACGCAGTATTTT. Its translation is CASSLWTSISADTQYF.

The chain is built from TRBV28 and TRBJ2-5, with 9 bases that match TRBD2. The CDR3 spans 15 residues. CDR1 is MDHEN and CDR2 is SYDVKM in the germline V gene. The V gene end was trimmed by 11 bases and the J gene end by 5 bases; junction bases not matched to a gene: 15. This chain's CDR3 is CACCSGSCSAETQYF. The CDR3 nucleotides are TGTGCCTGTTGTAGCGGGAGTTGTTCCGCCGAGACCCAGTACTTC.

V is TRBV7-9 and J is TRBJ1-2, with D perhaps TRBD1 (5 bases). Trimming removed 5 bases from V and 0 bases from J, with 16 bases in between. From germline, CDR1 is SEHNR and CDR2 FQNEAQ (reference sequence). CDR3 length: 16 residues. DNA for the CDR3: TGTGCCAGCAGCCCCTCGGGGGTCCTAGCTAACTATGGCTACACCTTC. It codes for CASSPSGVLANYGYTF.

The V gene is TRBV29-1, the J gene TRBJ1-5; D gene unclear. Germline-derived CDR1 and CDR2 are SQVTM and ANQGSEA. With 7 bases removed from V and 7 bases from J, the gap between germline ends came to 11 bases. The CDR3 runs 11 residues. CDR3 in DNA: TGCAGCGGTGGGGTGGGCCAGCCCCAGCATTTT. Protein product: CSGGVGQPQHF.

The chain recombines TRBV30 with TRBJ1-6; D call uncertain. Trimming removed 0 bases from V and 8 bases from J, with 8 bases in between. CDR1 and CDR2 from the germline V gene are GTSNPN and SVGIG (reference sequence). CDR3 length: 13 residues. CDR3 amino acids: CAWSVTVDSPLHF. The DNA for the CDR3 is TGTGCCTGGAGTGTAACGGTGGATTCACCCCTCCACTTT. Full variable domain (outside the CDR3, taken from reference TRBV30 and TRBJ1-6): SQTIHQWPATLVQPVGSPLSLECTVEGTSNPNLYWYRQAAGRGLQLLFYSVGIGQISSEVPQNLSASRPQDRQFILSSKKLLLSDSGFYLCAWSVTVDSPLHFGNGTRLTVT.

The genes are TRBV5-6 and TRBJ1-5, with D unclear. Between the trimmed V and J ends, which lost 2 bases and 4 bases, there was a span of 10 bases. The CDR3 runs 14 residues. Germline-derived CDR1 and CDR2 are SGHDT and YYEEEE. Here the CDR3 reads CASSLGMGNQPQHF. The CDR3 DNA reads as TGTGCCAGCAGCTTAGGGATGGGAAATCAGCCCCAGCATTTT.

The table lists this clonotype with a few counts. The chain carries TRBV20-1 and TRBJ2-7; no firm D call. Germline loops: CDR1 DFQATT, CDR2 SNEGSKA (reference sequence). The CDR3 contains 11 residues. Deletions cut 2 bases from V and 4 bases from J, with 6 bases between. The CDR3 DNA follows: TGCAGTGCTAGACCTAATTACGAGCAGTACTTC. Protein product: CSARPNYEQYF.

This clonotype was picked up one time. CDR3 sequence (DNA): TGTGCCAGCAGTTACTCTTTTCTCTCCACAGATACGCAGTATTTT. Its translation: CASSYSFLSTDTQYF. The V gene is TRBV6-5, the J gene TRBJ2-3; D gene unclear. CDR1 is MNHEY, CDR2 SVGAGI, per germline. V lost 0 bases, J lost 2 bases, and 9 bases lay in between. The CDR3 spans 15 residues.

This chain uses TRBV6-5 with TRBJ1-5; D gene uncertain. Trimming pared 5 bases from V and 3 bases from J, leaving 8 bases between. The CDR3 is 13 amino acids. Per germline, CDR1 MNHEY and CDR2 SVGAGI. The CDR3 nucleotides read TGTGCCAGCAGTCGGGAATCCAATCAGCCCCAGCATTTT. Translating it yields CASSRESNQPQHF.

The rearrangement uses TRBV20-1 and TRBJ2-1; D possibly corresponds to TRBD2 (5 bases). The CDR3 has 13 residues. Looked up from germline, CDR1 is DFQATT and CDR2 is SNEGSKA (reference sequence). V was pared by 4 bases and J by 5 bases, with 12 bases between. DNA for the CDR3: TGCAGTGCTATCAGGACTTGGGACAATGAGCAGTTCTTC. Encoded protein: CSAIRTWDNEQFF.

V is TRBV20-1 and J is TRBJ1-4; unclear D gene. With 2 bases removed from V and 0 bases from J, the gap between germline ends came to 10 bases. Germline V lookup: CDR1 DFQATT, CDR2 SNEGSKA (reference sequence). The length of the CDR3 is 15 residues. The CDR3: CSARPYTATNEKLFF. The CDR3 nucleotides are TGCAGTGCTAGACCCTACACAGCAACTAATGAAAAACTGTTTTTT.

This clonotype has a handful of counts. The chain recombines TRBV12-3 or TRBV12-4 with TRBJ2-2; a possible D gene is TRBD2 (6 bases). The V end was cut by 3 bases, the J end by 5 bases, with 10 bases between. The CDR3 has 14 residues. In nucleotides, the CDR3 is TGTGCCAGCAGTTTGTCGGGGGTGACCGGGGAGCTGTTTTTT. Protein: CASSLSGVTGELFF.

CDR3 DNA: TGCAGCGTTGATTACGGGGCAGGGAGCGGGAGGGCGTTTTACAATGAGCAGTTCTTC. It encodes CSVDYGAGSGRAFYNEQFF. The chain links TRBV29-1 to TRBJ2-1; TRBD2 aligns across 10 bases. This CDR3 is 19 amino acids long. CDR1 SQVTM and CDR2 ANQGSEA come from the germline V gene. J was trimmed by 4 bases and V by 3 bases; bases with no gene match: 18.

The chain combines TRBV24-1 with TRBJ2-1; 7 bases are shared with TRBD2. Germline lookup yields CDR1 KGHDR and CDR2 SFDVKD. The length of the CDR3 is 13 residues. V lost 10 bases, J lost 3 bases, and 5 bases stayed unmatched. The CDR3 DNA follows: TGTGCCACGGGACTACCTTACTACAATGAGCAGTTCTTC. Translation: CATGLPYYNEQFF.